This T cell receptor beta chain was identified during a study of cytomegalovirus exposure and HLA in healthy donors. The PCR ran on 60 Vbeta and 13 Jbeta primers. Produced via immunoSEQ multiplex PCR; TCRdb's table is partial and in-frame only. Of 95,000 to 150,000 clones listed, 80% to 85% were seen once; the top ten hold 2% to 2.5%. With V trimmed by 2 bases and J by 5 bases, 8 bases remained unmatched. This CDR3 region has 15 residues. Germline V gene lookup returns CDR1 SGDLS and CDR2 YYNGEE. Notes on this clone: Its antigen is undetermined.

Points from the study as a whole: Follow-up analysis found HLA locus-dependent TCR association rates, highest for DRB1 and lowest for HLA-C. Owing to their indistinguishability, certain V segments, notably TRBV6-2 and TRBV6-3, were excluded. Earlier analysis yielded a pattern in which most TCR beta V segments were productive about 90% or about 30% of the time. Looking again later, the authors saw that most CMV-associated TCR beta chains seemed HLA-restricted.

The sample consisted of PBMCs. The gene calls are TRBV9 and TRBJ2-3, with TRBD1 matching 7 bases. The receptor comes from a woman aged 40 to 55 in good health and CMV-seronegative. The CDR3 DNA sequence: TGTGCCAGCAGCGTTATAGGGGGCCCTCGAGATACGCAGTATTTT. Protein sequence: CASSVIGGPRDTQYF.